Listed here are 23 T cell receptor beta chains from one sample, sequenced in a study of Ad26.COV2.S vaccination and SARS-CoV-2 variants. The assay was immunoSEQ multiplex PCR, and TCRdb's table has in-frame clones only and misses some. The data show some 340,000 clones, 85% seen once. Documented treatment: some 20 received Ad26.COV2.S at low or high dose, single or two shots; roughly 5 received placebo; per-sample allocation not given. Following the first vaccine or placebo injection, samples were taken on day 63. Specimen: peripheral blood, collected in a trial of Ad26.COV2.S vaccine versus placebo. The origin of the receptors is a person aged 18-60 years who received the Ad26.COV2.S COVID-19 vaccine or a placebo.

V usage is TRBV6-5 and J usage is TRBJ2-7; no clear D. CDR3 size: 12 residues. With 6 bases removed from V and 6 bases from J, the gap between germline ends came to 12 bases. Per the germline V gene, CDR1 is MNHEY and CDR2 is SVGAGI. This CDR3 is CASSTYSGEQYF. In DNA form, the CDR3 reads TGTGCCAGCAGCACCTATAGTGGCGAGCAGTACTTC.

V gene TRBV4-1 combines with J gene TRBJ1-3; 7 positions match TRBD1. Trimming at V came to 0 bases and at J to 0 bases, leaving 8 bases not matched to a gene. Germline V lookup: CDR1 MGHRA, CDR2 YSYEKL. This CDR3 contains 18 residues. CDR3 protein: CASSQDPGQAFSGNTIYF. The CDR3 DNA is TGCGCCAGCAGCCAAGATCCCGGACAGGCTTTCTCTGGAAACACCATATATTTT.

The rearrangement joins TRBV5-1 to TRBJ1-1; 11 bases are shared with TRBD1. Trimming cost V 1 base and J 1 base; bases outside gene matches: 3. This CDR3 is built from 16 residues. Germline V gives CDR1 SGHRS, CDR2 YFSETQ. The CDR3 coding sequence is TGCGCCAGCAGCTTGCGCGGGACAGGGGGGAACACTGAAGCTTTCTTT. Its protein product is CASSLRGTGGNTEAFF.

The chain combines TRBV3-1 (or the pseudogene TRBV3-2) with TRBJ2-5, with D perhaps given as TRBD1 or TRBD2 (5 bases each). The ends were cut back, 4 bases at V and 5 bases at J, with 14 bases in the middle. The CDR3 covers 14 residues. Germline values: CDR1 LGHDT, CDR2 YNNKEL (reference sequence). CDR3 coding DNA: TGTGCCAGCAGCCCTTGGGACCGCCACGAGACCCAGTACTTC. Protein product: CASSPWDRHETQYF.

The chain has TRBV10-3 and TRBJ2-7; TRBD1 agrees at 8 bases. The V segment lost 3 bases and the J segment 4 bases; nucleotides outside the gene matches: 20. The CDR3 is 19 residues long. Germline CDR1 is ENHRY and CDR2 is SYGVKD. CDR3 nucleotide sequence: TGTGCCATCAGTGATCCCTTCGGGACAGGTCTAAGCGAGGTTTACGAGCAGTACTTC. This gives the protein CAISDPFGTGLSEVYEQYF.

The CDR3 protein is CASSLGGQGGEKLFF. In DNA form, the CDR3 reads TGTGCCAGCAGTTTAGGGGGACAGGGGGGTGAAAAACTGTTTTTT. The V gene is TRBV28, the J gene TRBJ1-4, with TRBD1 matching over 11 bases. Germline CDR1 MDHEN, CDR2 SYDVKM. Trimming took 2 bases from V and 7 from J; bases not matched to a gene: 3. This CDR3 has 15 residues.

This sequence joins TRBV7-3 and TRBJ2-1; D possibly corresponds to TRBD2 (6 bases). Looked up from germline, CDR1 is SGHTA and CDR2 is FQGTGA. CDR3 size: 14 residues. The V end was cut by 5 bases, the J end by 5 bases, with 13 bases between. The CDR3 DNA sequence: TGTGCCAGCAGCCTGGGGCGGGGAAACAATGAGCAGTTCTTC. It codes for CASSLGRGNNEQFF.

The chain recombines TRBV19 with TRBJ2-2; 8 bases agree with TRBD2. The CDR3 is 15 amino acids. Germline CDR1 is LNHDA and CDR2 is SQIVND (reference sequence). Trimming took 3 bases from V and 3 from J; bases not matched to a gene: 3. DNA for the CDR3: TGTGCCAGTAGTATGAGTAGCGGGGACACCGGGGAGCTGTTTTTT. Translated, it gives CASSMSSGDTGELFF.

This sequence joins TRBV4-1 and TRBJ1-5; TRBD1 might be the D (5 bases). Germline V gene lookup returns CDR1 MGHRA and CDR2 YSYEKL. V was clipped by 0 bases and J by 2 bases, with 11 bases between them. This CDR3 contains 16 residues. CDR3 coding DNA: TGCGCCAGCAGCCAAGATTTAACAGGTCGCAATCAGCCCCAGCATTTT. This gives the protein CASSQDLTGRNQPQHF.

The chain combines TRBV3-1 (or the pseudogene TRBV3-2) with TRBJ1-1, with D hard to call. V was pared by 1 base and J by 5 bases, with 8 bases between. The CDR3 sequence is 13 residues long. The germline V gene encodes CDR1 LGHDT and CDR2 YNNKEL (reference sequence). The DNA of the CDR3 is TGTGCCAGCAGCCAAGTGGCGGGAACTGAAGCTTTCTTT. This encodes CASSQVAGTEAFF.

The rearrangement uses TRBV21-1 and TRBJ2-7; no check of the table's D call, TRBD2, against the DNA was made. TRBV21-1 corresponds to a pseudogene. This CDR3 comprises 14 residues. The CDR3 reads CASSKTSPEDEQYF. In DNA form, the CDR3 reads TGTGCCAGCAGCAAAACCTCCCCCGAGGACGAGCAGTACTTC.

This sequence joins TRBV5-1 and TRBJ1-1; the match to TRBD1 covers 7 bases. This CDR3 has 15 residues. The germline CDR1 and CDR2 sequences are SGHRS and YFSETQ. V trimming: 4 bases; J trimming: 3 bases; junction bases outside the gene matches: 9. The CDR3 spells CASSKGEGADTEAFF. The CDR3 nucleotides read TGCGCCAGCAGCAAGGGAGAGGGGGCGGACACTGAAGCTTTCTTT.

The rearrangement uses TRBV9 and TRBJ2-2; 7 bases match TRBD1. Germline CDR1 is SGDLS and CDR2 is YYNGEE. There are 15 residues in the CDR3. The V gene end was trimmed by 6 bases and the J gene end by 1 base; junction bases not matched to a gene: 6. DNA for the CDR3: TGTGCCAGCAATACCGGGACAGTGAACACCGGGGAGCTGTTTTTT. Its protein product is CASNTGTVNTGELFF. The complete variable domain, with remaining parts taken from reference TRBV9 and TRBJ2-2, reads DSGVTQTPKHLITATGQRVTLRCSPRSGDLSVYWYQQSLDQGLQFLIQYYNGEERAKGNILERFSAQQFPDLHSELNLSSLELGDSALYFCASNTGTVNTGELFFGEGSRLTVL.

V and J are TRBV3-1 (or the pseudogene TRBV3-2) and TRBJ1-4; D is possibly TRBD1 (5 bases). Germline V gene lookup returns CDR1 LGHDT and CDR2 YNNKEL (reference sequence). The length of the CDR3 is 14 residues. Trimming removed 1 base from V and 6 bases from J, with 9 bases in between. The CDR3 coding sequence is TGTGCCAGCAGCCAAGGGCAGGGTTATGAAAAACTGTTTTTT. It specifies CASSQGQGYEKLFF.

The sample holds one count of this clone. The V and J genes are TRBV5-1 and TRBJ1-1; no reliable D call. Germline V lookup: CDR1 SGHRS, CDR2 YFSETQ. This CDR3 contains 14 residues. The V and J ends lost 0 bases and 0 bases respectively, with 6 bases between them. The DNA for the CDR3 is TGCGCCAGCAGCTTGGGACACATGAACACTGAAGCTTTCTTT. This gives the protein CASSLGHMNTEAFF.

The J gene is TRBJ2-5, the V gene TRBV3-1 (or the pseudogene TRBV3-2), with a possible D match to TRBD2 (5 bases). The CDR3 loop spans 14 amino acids. Trimming stripped 2 bases from V and 3 bases from J, with 10 bases between. Germline values: CDR1 LGHDT, CDR2 YNNKEL (reference sequence). The CDR3 coding sequence is TGTGCCAGCAGCCAACTTTCGCGGGAAGAGACCCAGTACTTC. Amino acid sequence: CASSQLSREETQYF.

The J gene is TRBJ2-7, the V gene TRBV5-1, with D perhaps TRBD1 or TRBD2 (5 bases each). Deletions cut 4 bases from V and 1 base from J, with 18 bases between. Germline assignment: CDR1 SGHRS and CDR2 YFSETQ. This CDR3 spans 16 amino acids. The CDR3 spells CASSLRPGTTSYEQYF. The CDR3 DNA reads TGCGCCAGCAGCCTACGTCCGGGGACCACGTCCTACGAGCAGTACTTC.

The chain links TRBV4-1 to TRBJ2-7; the D is unclear. CDR1 MGHRA and CDR2 YSYEKL come from the germline V gene. This CDR3 has 14 residues. Trimming shortened V by 1 base and J by 3 bases, and 10 bases separated the two germline ends. As DNA, the CDR3 is TGCGCCAGCAGCCAAGCTTTGCAGAACTACGAGCAGTACTTC. This gives the protein CASSQALQNYEQYF.

V and J are TRBV10-2 and TRBJ2-1; D perhaps matches TRBD1 (6 bases). Trimming shortened V by 7 bases and J by 9 bases, and 19 bases separated the two germline ends. The CDR3 spans 14 residues. CDR1 is WSHSY, CDR2 SAAADI, per germline. CDR3 protein: CASIPDRTAVEQFF. The CDR3 bases are TGCGCCAGCATCCCGGACCGGACAGCAGTTGAGCAGTTCTTC.

This clone was found a few times. V is TRBV7-6 and J is TRBJ1-2, with a possible D match to TRBD1 (6 bases). Looked up from germline, CDR1 is SGHVS and CDR2 is FNYEAQ. The length of the CDR3 is 15 residues. Trimming took 1 base from V and 7 from J, leaving 16 bases between them. The DNA for the CDR3 is TGTGCCAGCAGCTTAGGCGGGGGCGCAACTGCTGGCTACACCTTC. Its translation is CASSLGGGATAGYTF. Full variable domain (outside the CDR3, taken from reference TRBV7-6 and TRBJ1-2): GAGVSQSPRYKVTKRGQDVALRCDPISGHVSLYWYRQALGQGPEFLTYFNYEAQQDKSGLPNDRFSAERPEGSISTLTIQRTEQRDSAMYRCASSLGGGATAGYTFGSGTRLTVV.

J is TRBJ1-5 and V is TRBV28; D possibly corresponds to TRBD1 (6 bases). The CDR3 sequence is 15 residues long. The germline V and J ends were trimmed by 4 bases and 3 bases, with 13 bases remaining between them. From germline, CDR1 is MDHEN and CDR2 SYDVKM. CDR3 nucleotides: TGTGCCAGCAGTTCGCCCACAGGGTACAATCAGCCCCAGCATTTT. Translating gives CASSSPTGYNQPQHF. The full variable domain, completed using reference TRBV28 and TRBJ1-5, is DVKVTQSSRYLVKRTGEKVFLECVQDMDHENMFWYRQDPGLGLRLIYFSYDVKMKEKGDIPEGYSVSREKKERFSLILESASTNQTSMYLCASSSPTGYNQPQHFGDGTRLSIL.

The gene calls are TRBV6-5 and TRBJ2-3; D is perhaps TRBD2 (5 bases). Per germline, CDR1 MNHEY and CDR2 SVGAGI. The ends were cut back, 5 bases at V and 5 bases at J, with 11 bases in the middle. The CDR3 totals 13 residues. CDR3 coding DNA: TGTGCCAGCAGTCCCCGACGGGGAGATACGCAGTATTTT. Translation: CASSPRRGDTQYF.

The rearrangement links TRBV11-2 to TRBJ2-1; 8 nucleotides line up with TRBD1. The V segment lost 5 bases and the J segment 2 bases; nucleotides outside the gene matches: 8. Germline CDR1 and CDR2: SGHAT and FQNNGV. The CDR3 totals 16 residues. CDR3 sequence: CASSPHSGQAYNEQFF. The CDR3 DNA follows: TGTGCCAGCAGCCCCCACTCGGGACAGGCCTACAATGAGCAGTTCTTC.